These 25 T cell receptor beta chains share one sample of origin, sequenced in a study of shared clonotypes between healthy human individuals. Assay used: immunoSEQ multiplex PCR; TCRdb lists only in-frame clones, some missing. The top ten hold 0.3% of the sample, which has under 600,000 clones, nearly 98% seen once. Positively selected for CCR7, the CD45RO-negative cells used as naive CD8 cells excluded terminally differentiated effector memory CD45RA+ cells. Sequencing was carried out using naive CD8+ T cells sorted from blood. All receptors come from a man under 40 in good health.

The CDR3 nucleotides read TGTGCCAGCAGTACTAACTACGAGCAGTACTTC. Encoded protein: CASSTNYEQYF. The J gene is TRBJ2-7, the V gene TRBV5-5; D not certain. Trimming took off 5 bases at V and 3 bases at J, with 6 bases between the two ends. This CDR3 has 11 residues. CDR1 is SGHKS, CDR2 YYEKEE, per germline (reference sequence).

The chain has TRBV5-5 and TRBJ2-7, with D unresolved. Germline-derived CDR1 and CDR2 are SGHKS and YYEKEE (reference sequence). The CDR3 has 14 amino acids. V was cut by 4 bases and J by 3 bases, with 14 bases left in between. The CDR3 spells CASSHPGVNYEQYF. In DNA, the CDR3 is TGTGCCAGCAGCCACCCAGGAGTTAACTACGAGCAGTACTTC.

Turning to this clone: In the same sample, other DNA sequences code for this CDR3. The CDR3, as DNA: TGTGCCTGGAGTAGACTAGCGGCCTACAATGAGCAGTTCTTC. It codes for CAWSRLAAYNEQFF. The genes are TRBV30 and TRBJ2-1; 9 bases map to TRBD2. V was pared by 2 bases and J by 2 bases, with 1 base of the junction left unmatched. The CDR3 is 14 residues long. Germline V gene data show CDR1 as GTSNPN and CDR2 as SVGIG (reference sequence).

V gene TRBV7-6 combines with J gene TRBJ2-3, with D perhaps TRBD2 (6 bases). The CDR3 runs to 15 residues. The germline V and J ends were trimmed by 4 bases and 2 bases, with 13 bases remaining between them. CDR1 and CDR2 from the germline V gene are SGHVS and FNYEAQ. The CDR3 protein is CASSYAAGHTDTQYF. CDR3 bases: TGTGCCAGCAGCTACGCAGCGGGCCACACAGATACGCAGTATTTT.

This rearrangement joins TRBV30 to TRBJ2-3; D is possibly TRBD2 (5 bases). The germline V gene has CDR1 GTSNPN and CDR2 SVGIG (reference sequence). Trimming took 5 bases from V and 0 from J, leaving 12 bases between them. CDR3 length: 14 residues. The CDR3 DNA sequence: TGTGCCTGGTCAACTAGTTCTAGCACAGATACGCAGTATTTT. Protein product: CAWSTSSSTDTQYF.

This chain uses TRBV30 with TRBJ2-7, with D possibly TRBD2 on 6 matching bases. Germline CDR1 and CDR2: GTSNPN and SVGIG (reference sequence). The ends were cut back, 4 bases at V and 2 bases at J, with 12 bases in the middle. The CDR3 covers 13 residues. The CDR3 loop reads CAWNIADTYEQYF. The CDR3 coding sequence is TGTGCCTGGAATATAGCGGATACCTACGAGCAGTACTTC.

This sequence joins TRBV6-1 and TRBJ2-5, with a weak D call TRBD2 (6 bases). The CDR3 has 11 amino acids. Germline CDR1 and CDR2: MNHNS and SASEGT. V dropped 11 bases and J dropped 7 bases, with 14 bases sitting between them. This CDR3 reads CASRSGGTQYF. The CDR3 DNA reads as TGTGCCTCGAGGTCCGGGGGGACCCAGTACTTC.

This chain joins TRBV15 and TRBJ2-7, with 9 nucleotides matching TRBD1. The CDR3 spans 15 residues. J was trimmed by 9 bases and V by 5 bases; bases with no gene match: 14. Looked up from germline, CDR1 is LNHNV and CDR2 is YYDKDF (reference sequence). CDR3 coding DNA: TGTGCCACCAGCCGAACACCGGGACAGGGAGAGGTGCAGTACTTC. It translates to CATSRTPGQGEVQYF.

The V gene is TRBV4-1, the J gene TRBJ2-2, with 7 nucleotides matching TRBD1. Germline V gene sequence: CDR1 MGHRA, CDR2 YSYEKL. CDR3 length: 16 residues. V shed 4 bases and J 2 bases; nucleotides not matched to a gene: 7. CDR3 sequence (DNA): TGCGCCAGCAGCCCAACAGGGGCCGTAAACACCGGGGAGCTGTTTTTT. Translation: CASSPTGAVNTGELFF.

The chain uses TRBV5-4 and TRBJ2-5; no clear D. V lost 1 base and J lost 2, with 6 bases in between. This CDR3 spans 13 amino acids. Germline CDR1 and CDR2: SGHNT and YYREEE (reference sequence). The CDR3 loop is CASSLTEQETQYF. The CDR3 nucleotides read TGTGCCAGCAGCTTGACAGAACAAGAGACCCAGTACTTC.

The CDR3 sequence is CSVEDSPGDRANYGYTF. In DNA form, the CDR3 reads TGCAGCGTTGAAGATAGCCCTGGGGACAGGGCCAACTATGGCTACACCTTC. This rearrangement joins TRBV29-1 to TRBJ1-2; 9 bases are a match to TRBD1. Per the germline V gene, CDR1 is SQVTM and CDR2 is ANQGSEA. The CDR3 sequence is 17 residues long. J gave up 2 bases and V 0 bases, and 10 bases lay outside the gene matches.

V gene TRBV29-1 combines with J gene TRBJ2-7; D unresolved. CDR1 and CDR2 from the germline V gene are SQVTM and ANQGSEA. CDR3 size: 14 residues. The V end was cut by 0 bases, the J end by 0 bases, with 9 bases between. CDR3 region: CSVEEAGSSYEQYF. The CDR3 nucleotides are TGCAGCGTTGAAGAGGCAGGAAGCTCCTACGAGCAGTACTTC.

This chain joins TRBV9 and TRBJ1-5, with D perhaps matching TRBD1 (6 bases). Germline CDR1 reads SGDLS; CDR2 reads YYNGEE. V was pared by 3 bases and J by 1 base, with 17 bases between. This CDR3 comprises 17 residues. Here the CDR3 reads CASSEGTQGGSNQPQHF. As DNA, the CDR3 is TGTGCCAGCAGCGAGGGGACACAGGGCGGCAGCAATCAGCCCCAGCATTTT.

The chain combines TRBV19 with TRBJ2-3; D remains unclear. The CDR3 extends over 13 amino acids. Germline V CDR1 and CDR2: LNHDA, SQIVND (reference sequence). Trimming stripped 3 bases from V and 2 bases from J, with 6 bases between. The DNA for the CDR3 is TGTGCCAGTAGTATTACCAACACAGATACGCAGTATTTT. Translating it yields CASSITNTDTQYF. The whole variable domain, remainder taken from reference TRBV19 and TRBJ2-3, is DGGITQSPKYLFRKEGQNVTLSCEQNLNHDAMYWYRQDPGQGLRLIYYSQIVNDFQKGDIAEGYSVSREKKESFPLTVTSAQKNPTAFYLCASSITNTDTQYFGPGTRLTVL.

This sequence joins TRBV9 and TRBJ2-3; TRBD2 matches 8 bases. Germline-derived CDR1 and CDR2 are SGDLS and YYNGEE. V was clipped by 4 bases and J by 4 bases; unmatched bases: 5. There are 14 residues in the CDR3. CDR3 region: CASSLVAGSDTQYF. The DNA for the CDR3 is TGTGCCAGCAGCCTAGTAGCGGGATCAGATACGCAGTATTTT. Filled out from reference TRBV9 and TRBJ2-3, the complete variable domain reads DSGVTQTPKHLITATGQRVTLRCSPRSGDLSVYWYQQSLDQGLQFLIQYYNGEERAKGNILERFSAQQFPDLHSELNLSSLELGDSALYFCASSLVAGSDTQYFGPGTRLTVL.

The J gene is TRBJ2-7, the V gene TRBV9, with 8 bases identical to TRBD1. Trimming removed 2 bases from V and 5 bases from J; junction bases left unmatched: 6. Germline V gene data show CDR1 as SGDLS and CDR2 as YYNGEE. The CDR3 contains 14 residues. CDR3 coding DNA: TGTGCCAGCAGCGTTGGACAGGGTAGCGACGAGCAGTACTTC. It translates to CASSVGQGSDEQYF.

Comments on this clone: This CDR3 is also generated by other DNA sequences in the sample. V usage is TRBV4-1 and J usage is TRBJ2-7; D ambiguous. Germline V gives CDR1 MGHRA, CDR2 YSYEKL. V dropped 1 base and J dropped 3 bases, with 13 bases sitting between them. The CDR3 totals 15 residues. The CDR3 bases are TGCGCCAGCAGCCAAGGCCCGGGTCTCAACTACGAGCAGTACTTC. Encoded protein: CASSQGPGLNYEQYF.

This clone was counted a single time. The rearrangement joins TRBV5-6 to TRBJ2-7; 9 nucleotides align to TRBD2. The V gene's germline CDR1 is SGHDT and CDR2 YYEEEE. The CDR3 is 16 amino acids. V shed 1 base, J shed 5 bases, and the junction held 10 bases outside the gene matches. The CDR3 DNA reads as TGTGCCAGCAGCTTGAGGCGGGAGGGCCTCGTGGACGAGCAGTACTTC. Protein: CASSLRREGLVDEQYF.

The chain couples TRBV7-6 to TRBJ2-7; tentatively, D is TRBD2 (6 bases). Germline V gene sequence: CDR1 SGHVS, CDR2 FNYEAQ. The germline V and J ends were trimmed by 1 base and 1 base, with 8 bases remaining between them. The CDR3 extends over 14 amino acids. In nucleotides, the CDR3 is TGTGCCAGCAGCTTAGGGGCGGGGTCCTACGAGCAGTACTTC. This translates into CASSLGAGSYEQYF.

CDR3 in DNA: TGTGCCAGCAGGGGCGACACGGTTTCGTCCTACGAGCAGTACTTC. This gives the protein CASRGDTVSSYEQYF. The rearrangement links TRBV2 to TRBJ2-7, with D hard to call. The CDR3 sequence is 15 residues long. Trimming left V 6 bases short and J 1 base short, with 16 bases between. Germline loops: CDR1 SNHLY, CDR2 FYNNEI.

The genes are TRBV7-2 and TRBJ1-5; tentative D call: TRBD1 (6 bases). The CDR3 is 16 amino acids. Germline CDR1 and CDR2: SGHTA and FQGNSA. Trimming removed 4 bases at V and 3 bases at J, with 16 bases between. CDR3 sequence: CASSWRGAIDNQPQHF. DNA for the CDR3: TGTGCCAGCAGCTGGAGGGGGGCAATCGACAATCAGCCCCAGCATTTT.

The CDR3 reads CASSPGQATYEQYF. CDR3 bases: TGCGCCAGCAGCCCGGGACAGGCTACCTACGAGCAGTACTTC. The chain carries TRBV4-1 and TRBJ2-7, with 8 nucleotides matching TRBD1. Germline V gene lookup returns CDR1 MGHRA and CDR2 YSYEKL. After removal of 4 bases from V and 2 bases from J, the junction contained 4 bases not matched to a gene. CDR3 length: 14 amino acids.

The chain is built from TRBV7-3 and TRBJ2-7; no definite D call. The germline V and J ends were trimmed by 2 bases and 2 bases, with 7 bases remaining between them. CDR3 size: 13 residues. The germline V gene has CDR1 SGHTA and CDR2 FQGTGA. CDR3 protein: CASSLDTTYEQYF. The DNA for the CDR3 is TGTGCCAGCAGCTTAGACACGACCTACGAGCAGTACTTC.

Comments on this clone: One junction end does not reproduce the germline sequence, and a read error may be involved. This rearrangement joins TRBV7-8 to TRBJ1-1, with 9 bases fitting TRBD1. The germline CDR1 and CDR2 sequences are SGHVS and FQNEAQ. This CDR3 region has 15 residues. The CDR3 DNA follows: TGTGCCAGCAGCTTAAAGGGGACAGGGAACGCTGAAGCTTTCTTT. This translates into CASSLKGTGNAEAFF.

This clone was seen once. The genes are TRBV11-2 and TRBJ2-7; D is possibly TRBD1 (6 bases). The CDR3 contains 14 residues. Trimming cost V 4 bases and J 2 bases, with 12 bases left between them. Germline-derived CDR1 and CDR2 are SGHAT and FQNNGV. CDR3: CASSSTGPTYEQYF. CDR3 nucleotides: TGTGCCAGCAGCTCGACAGGTCCGACCTACGAGCAGTACTTC.